This T cell receptor beta chain was recovered during a study of T cells in Graves' hyperthyroidism and ophthalmopathy. Background on the study: Peripheral blood was drawn at first diagnosis, prior to all treatment. Study results and caveats: Most clonotypes expanded in the thyroid (above 0.001) were also present in blood.

The V segment lost 5 bases and the J segment 5 bases; nucleotides outside the gene matches: 22. Germline CDR1 and CDR2: SGHVS and FQNEAQ. This CDR3 has 20 amino acids. This clonotype showed up many times. The antigen remains unidentified. The sample, blood from the first hyperthyroidism diagnosis, precedes any ophthalmopathy symptoms. Cells are PBMCs isolated from approximately 9.2 ml of fresh blood. TCR beta CDR3 regions were amplified from RNA. The HTBI primer set served for first-round RT-PCR of the TCR CDR3. TCRdb independently ran MiXCR on the multiplex PCR reads; one entry per CDR3 protein. Here the sample spans 690,000 or so distinct CDR3 sequences, around 19% being singletons.

Specimen: blood. This rearrangement joins TRBV7-8 to TRBJ2-7, with 12 bases aligning to TRBD1. The source is a woman aged 50 to 65 with Graves' hyperthyroidism that later progressed to Graves' ophthalmopathy. CDR3 sequence (DNA): TGTGCCAGCAGCCGCCTGTCAGGGACAGGGGGCGCAGGAAGTCTCAACGAGCAGTACTTC. This encodes CASSRLSGTGGAGSLNEQYF.